This T cell receptor (beta chain) was recovered during a study of blood T cells in healthy people across ages. Points from the study as a whole: Investigators viewed diversity estimates from one million T cells as underestimates, the study reported. Diversity was higher, and naive CD4+ cells more numerous, in long-lived donors than in aged donors.

Researchers collected ten milliliters of peripheral blood from every single donor. Trimming took off 0 bases at V and 2 bases at J, with 11 bases between the two ends. This CDR3 has 16 residues. Germline CDR1 and CDR2: SGHKS and YYEKEE (reference sequence). Using a J-beta primer mix together with a sample-barcoded 5' primer, a second PCR was run for roughly 7 to 12 cycles. Every single cDNA molecule received a tag from a template-switch adaptor with 12 random nucleotides. TCRdb reanalysed the 5' RACE reads using MiXCR and keeps one entry per CDR3 protein. The sample has 650,000 to 1,000,000 distinct CDR3 sequences; around 34% are singletons. Turning to this clonotype: Its target is not known.

The chain uses TRBV5-5 and TRBJ2-2, with unresolved D. Sequencing was carried out using blood. The receptor's source is a man younger than 30 in good health. DNA for the CDR3: TGTGCCAGCAGCTTGGGATTGGGGATTAACACCGGGGAGCTGTTTTTT. Amino acid sequence: CASSLGLGINTGELFF.